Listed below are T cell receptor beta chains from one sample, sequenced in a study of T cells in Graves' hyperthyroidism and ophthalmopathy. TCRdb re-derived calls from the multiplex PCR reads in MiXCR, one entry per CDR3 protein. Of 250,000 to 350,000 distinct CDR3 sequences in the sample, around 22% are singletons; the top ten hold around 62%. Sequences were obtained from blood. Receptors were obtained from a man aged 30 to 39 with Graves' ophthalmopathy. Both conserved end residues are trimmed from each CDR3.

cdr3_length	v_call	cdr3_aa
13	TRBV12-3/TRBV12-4	ASLRAGADSYEQY
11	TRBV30	AWSVPAGYGYT
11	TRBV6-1	ASSPRSAYEQY
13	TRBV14	ASSQEGSLSYEQY
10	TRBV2	ASSRTRETQY
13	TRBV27	ASSPRQGASYGYT
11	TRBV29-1	SVVRQGVDTQY
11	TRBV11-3	ASSPRPTYEQY
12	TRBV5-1	ASSREGPPGELF
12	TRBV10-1	ASSNGTENTEAF
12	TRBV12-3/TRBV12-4	ASSLLGGGTEAF
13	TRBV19	ASSAERESSLIQY
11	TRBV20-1	SAHLAGGETQY
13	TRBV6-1	ASRLTSGRSGELF
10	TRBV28	ASTPGLEAQY
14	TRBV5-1	ASSLAGIRRTDTQY
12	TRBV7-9	ASGRDTSYNEQF
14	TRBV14	ASSQRQGGTIYEQY
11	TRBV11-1	ASSQGLTPEQY
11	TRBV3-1	ASSQLGQNEQY
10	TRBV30	AWSVLNTEAF
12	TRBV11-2	ASSLNTQGGEQY
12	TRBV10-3	AISEPEGRTEAF
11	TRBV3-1	ASSARGGQGQY
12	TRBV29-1	SAHGGRAADTQY
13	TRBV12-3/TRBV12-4	ASSYTGAPGETQY
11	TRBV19	ASSKVLNTEAF
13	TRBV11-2	ASSLVSDSYNEQF
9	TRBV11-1	ASSSGSRVL
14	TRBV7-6	ASSRTGKELATEAF
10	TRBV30	AWGGGGYEQY
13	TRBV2	ASSEGGAGNQPQH
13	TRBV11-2	ASSLVHRAGNTIY
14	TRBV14	ASSQDDGIPSGELF
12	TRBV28	ASSPRQGATEAF
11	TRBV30	AWSVQENTEAF
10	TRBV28	ASSLRRTEAF
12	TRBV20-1	SARTGVGTDTQY
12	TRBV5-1	ASSWGAGNTEAF
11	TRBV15	ATSRDRRGGQF
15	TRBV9	ASSVAGTSISNNEQF
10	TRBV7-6	ASSQSQDTQY
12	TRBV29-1	SGESSGLWSEQF
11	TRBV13	ASQRGPNSPLH
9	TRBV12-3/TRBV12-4	ASTHRGGAF